Here is one T cell receptor beta chain with its context. The data were obtained in a study of blood T cell repertoires in COVID-19. As for the study in general: Italy, Spain and the United States were the sources of the convalescent and acute COVID-19 samples. Nucleic acid was either cDNA or gDNA, and it came from T cells, B-cell-depleted T cells, or PBMCs.

The CDR3 is 15 residues long. The germline CDR1 and CDR2 sequences are MNHNY and SVGAGI (reference sequence). Trimming removed 0 bases at V and 3 bases at J, with 11 bases between. Clones were read by immunoSEQ multiplex PCR, and TCRdb kept only the in-frame ones, dropping some. Among 150,000 to 200,000 clones, approximately 79% were seen once, and the ten largest hold roughly 28%. This receptor was taken from a woman aged 70-85 years with acute or convalescent COVID-19. The chain recombines TRBV6-6 with TRBJ2-5; possible D gene TRBD2, 5 bases. Sequenced input: peripheral blood. CDR3: CASSYSLRAEETQYF. In DNA form, the CDR3 reads TGTGCCAGCAGTTACTCGCTTCGAGCGGAAGAGACCCAGTACTTC.